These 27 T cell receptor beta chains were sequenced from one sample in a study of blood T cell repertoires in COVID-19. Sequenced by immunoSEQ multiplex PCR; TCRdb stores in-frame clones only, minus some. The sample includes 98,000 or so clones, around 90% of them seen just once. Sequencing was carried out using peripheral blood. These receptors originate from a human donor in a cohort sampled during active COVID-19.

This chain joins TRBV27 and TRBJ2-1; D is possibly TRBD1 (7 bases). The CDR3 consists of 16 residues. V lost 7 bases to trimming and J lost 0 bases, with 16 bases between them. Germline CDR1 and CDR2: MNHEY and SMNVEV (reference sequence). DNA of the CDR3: TGTGCCAGCAAGAACCAGGGGGGCCCCTCCTACAATGAGCAGTTCTTC. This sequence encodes CASKNQGGPSYNEQFF.

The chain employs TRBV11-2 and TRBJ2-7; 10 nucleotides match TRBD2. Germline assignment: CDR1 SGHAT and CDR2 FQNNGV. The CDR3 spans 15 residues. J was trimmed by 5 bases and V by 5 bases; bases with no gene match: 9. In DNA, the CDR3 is TGTGCCAGCAGCCTGCTAGCGGGAGTCATTGACGAGCAGTACTTC. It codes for CASSLLAGVIDEQYF.

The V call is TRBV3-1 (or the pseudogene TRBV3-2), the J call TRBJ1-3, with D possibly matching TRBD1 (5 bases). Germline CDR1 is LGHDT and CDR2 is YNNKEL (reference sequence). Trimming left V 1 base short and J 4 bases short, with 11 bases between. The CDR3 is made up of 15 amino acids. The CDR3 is CASSQGGVSGNTIYF. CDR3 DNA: TGTGCCAGCAGCCAAGGGGGGGTGAGCGGAAACACCATATATTTT.

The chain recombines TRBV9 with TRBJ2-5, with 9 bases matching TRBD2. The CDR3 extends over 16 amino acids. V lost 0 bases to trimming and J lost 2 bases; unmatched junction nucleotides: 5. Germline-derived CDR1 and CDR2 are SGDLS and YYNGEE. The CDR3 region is CASSVDSGGGQETQYF. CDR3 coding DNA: TGTGCCAGCAGCGTAGATAGCGGGGGAGGGCAAGAGACCCAGTACTTC.

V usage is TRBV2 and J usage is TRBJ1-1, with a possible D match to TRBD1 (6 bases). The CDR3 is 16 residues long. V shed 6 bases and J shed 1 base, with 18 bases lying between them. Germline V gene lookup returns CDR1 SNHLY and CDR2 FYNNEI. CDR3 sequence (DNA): TGTGCCAGCAGCGTTGAGGGGGGGCAGCAGAACACTGAAGCTTTCTTT. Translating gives CASSVEGGQQNTEAFF.

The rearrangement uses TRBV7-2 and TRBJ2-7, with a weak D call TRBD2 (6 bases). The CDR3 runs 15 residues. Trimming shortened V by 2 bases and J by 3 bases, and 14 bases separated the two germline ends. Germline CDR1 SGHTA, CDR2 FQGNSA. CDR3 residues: CASSLRIGSGYEQYF. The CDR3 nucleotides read TGTGCCAGCAGCTTAAGAATAGGTAGCGGCTACGAGCAGTACTTC.

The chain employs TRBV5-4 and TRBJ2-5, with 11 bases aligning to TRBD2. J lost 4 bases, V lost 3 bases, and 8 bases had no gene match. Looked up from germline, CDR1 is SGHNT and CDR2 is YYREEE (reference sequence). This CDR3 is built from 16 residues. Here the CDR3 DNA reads TGTGCCAGCAGCTCTGTAGCGGGGGGGCCAGGAGAGACCCAGTACTTC. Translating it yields CASSSVAGGPGETQYF.

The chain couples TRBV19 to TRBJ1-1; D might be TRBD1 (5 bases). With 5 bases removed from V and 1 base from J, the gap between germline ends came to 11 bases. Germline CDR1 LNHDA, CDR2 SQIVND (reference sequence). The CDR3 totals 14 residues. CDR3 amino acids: CASSPQGSNTEAFF. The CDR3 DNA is TGTGCCAGTAGTCCCCAGGGTTCGAACACTGAAGCTTTCTTT. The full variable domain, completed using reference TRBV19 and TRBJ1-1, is DGGITQSPKYLFRKEGQNVTLSCEQNLNHDAMYWYRQDPGQGLRLIYYSQIVNDFQKGDIAEGYSVSREKKESFPLTVTSAQKNPTAFYLCASSPQGSNTEAFFGQGTRLTVV.

This CDR3 is CASGLSGGTEAFF. CDR3 DNA sequence: TGTGCTAGTGGCTTGAGCGGGGGTACTGAAGCTTTCTTT. V usage is TRBV12-5 and J usage is TRBJ1-1, with D possibly being TRBD1 (5 bases). The germline gives CDR1 LGHNT, CDR2 FRNRAP. V lost 6 bases to trimming and J lost 5 bases, with 13 bases between them. The length of the CDR3 is 13 residues.

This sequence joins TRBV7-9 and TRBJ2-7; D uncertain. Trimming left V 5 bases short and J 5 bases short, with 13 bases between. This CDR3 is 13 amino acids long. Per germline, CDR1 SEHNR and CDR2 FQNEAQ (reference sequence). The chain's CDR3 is CASSLSLPHEQYF. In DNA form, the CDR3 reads TGTGCCAGCAGCCTTAGCTTACCCCACGAGCAGTACTTC. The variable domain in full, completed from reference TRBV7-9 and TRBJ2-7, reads DTGVSQNPRHKITKRGQNVTFRCDPISEHNRLYWYRQTLGQGPEFLTYFQNEAQLEKSRLLSDRFSAERPKGSFSTLEIQRTEQGDSAMYLCASSLSLPHEQYFGPGTRLTVT.

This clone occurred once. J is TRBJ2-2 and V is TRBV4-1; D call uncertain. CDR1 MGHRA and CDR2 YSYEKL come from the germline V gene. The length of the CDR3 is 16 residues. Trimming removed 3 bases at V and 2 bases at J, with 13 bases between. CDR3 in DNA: TGCGCCAGCAGCCATCTCTTCCCACTCAACACCGGGGAGCTGTTTTTT. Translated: CASSHLFPLNTGELFF.

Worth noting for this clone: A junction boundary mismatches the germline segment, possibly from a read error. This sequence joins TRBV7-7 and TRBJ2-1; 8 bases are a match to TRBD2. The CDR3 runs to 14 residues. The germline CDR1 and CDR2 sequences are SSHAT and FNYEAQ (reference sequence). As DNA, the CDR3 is TGTGCTAGCAGCTTGCGGGCTCCGGGGGGGGAGCAGTTCTTC. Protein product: CASSLRAPGGEQFF.

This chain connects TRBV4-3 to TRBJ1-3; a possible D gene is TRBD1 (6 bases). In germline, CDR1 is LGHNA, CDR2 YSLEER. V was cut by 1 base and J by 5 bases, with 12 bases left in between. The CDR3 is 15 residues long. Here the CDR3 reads CASSQVRTVRNTIYF. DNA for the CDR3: TGCGCCAGCAGCCAAGTACGGACAGTGAGAAACACCATATATTTT.

CDR3 in DNA: TGTGCCATCAGTGGGGCCAGTGGGGAAAAACTGTTTTTT. This encodes CAISGASGEKLFF. V and J are TRBV10-3 and TRBJ1-4, with D unresolved. The CDR3 consists of 13 residues. The V end was cut by 4 bases, the J end by 8 bases, with 11 bases between. Germline V lookup: CDR1 ENHRY, CDR2 SYGVKD.

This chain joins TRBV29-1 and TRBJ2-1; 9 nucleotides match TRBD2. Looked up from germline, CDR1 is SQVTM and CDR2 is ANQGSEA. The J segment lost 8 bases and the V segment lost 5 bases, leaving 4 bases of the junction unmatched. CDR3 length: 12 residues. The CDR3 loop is CSVRSGSYEQFF. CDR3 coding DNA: TGCAGCGTTCGTAGCGGGAGCTATGAGCAGTTCTTC.

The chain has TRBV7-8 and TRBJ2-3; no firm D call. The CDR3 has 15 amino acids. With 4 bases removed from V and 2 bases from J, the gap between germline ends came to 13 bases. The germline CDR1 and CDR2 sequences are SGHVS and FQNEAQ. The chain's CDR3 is CASSSTGSYTDTQYF. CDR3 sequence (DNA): TGTGCCAGCAGCTCCACCGGGTCTTACACAGATACGCAGTATTTT.

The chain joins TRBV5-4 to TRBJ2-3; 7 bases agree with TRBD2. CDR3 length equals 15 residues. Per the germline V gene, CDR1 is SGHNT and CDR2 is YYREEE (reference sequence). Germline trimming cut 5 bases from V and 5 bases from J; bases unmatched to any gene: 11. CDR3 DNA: TGTGCCAGCAGTAGAGCGGGGAGCGCGGGAGATACGCAGTATTTT. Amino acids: CASSRAGSAGDTQYF.

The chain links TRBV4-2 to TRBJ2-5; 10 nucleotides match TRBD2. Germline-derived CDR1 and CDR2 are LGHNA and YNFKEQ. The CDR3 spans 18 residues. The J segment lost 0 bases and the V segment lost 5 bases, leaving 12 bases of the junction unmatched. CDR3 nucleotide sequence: TGTGCCAGCAGCGTGGGGAGTGGACTAGCGGCGTACCAAGAGACCCAGTACTTC. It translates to CASSVGSGLAAYQETQYF.

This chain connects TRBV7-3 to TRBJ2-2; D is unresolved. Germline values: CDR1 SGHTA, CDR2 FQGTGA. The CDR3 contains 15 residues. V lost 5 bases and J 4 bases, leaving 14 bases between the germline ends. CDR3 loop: CASSPTRVGTGELFF. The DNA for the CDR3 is TGTGCCAGCAGCCCGACCCGGGTGGGCACCGGGGAGCTGTTTTTT.

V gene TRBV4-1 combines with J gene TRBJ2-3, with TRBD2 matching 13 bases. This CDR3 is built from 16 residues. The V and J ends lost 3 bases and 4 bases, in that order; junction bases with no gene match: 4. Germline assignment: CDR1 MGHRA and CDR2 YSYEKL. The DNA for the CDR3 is TGCGCCAGCAGCCAGGGACTAGCGGGATCCGCAGATACGCAGTATTTT. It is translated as CASSQGLAGSADTQYF.

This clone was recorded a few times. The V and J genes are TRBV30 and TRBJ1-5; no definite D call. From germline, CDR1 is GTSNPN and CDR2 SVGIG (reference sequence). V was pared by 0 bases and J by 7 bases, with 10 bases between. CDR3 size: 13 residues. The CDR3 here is CAWSVREGQPQHF. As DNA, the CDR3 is TGTGCCTGGAGTGTTAGGGAGGGCCAGCCCCAGCATTTT.

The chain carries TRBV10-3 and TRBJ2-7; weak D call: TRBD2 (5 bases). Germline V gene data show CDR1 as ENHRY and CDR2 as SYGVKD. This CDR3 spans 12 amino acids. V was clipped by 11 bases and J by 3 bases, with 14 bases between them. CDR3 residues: CASKARDYEQYF. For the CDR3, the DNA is TGTGCCTCAAAGGCCCGGGACTACGAGCAGTACTTC.

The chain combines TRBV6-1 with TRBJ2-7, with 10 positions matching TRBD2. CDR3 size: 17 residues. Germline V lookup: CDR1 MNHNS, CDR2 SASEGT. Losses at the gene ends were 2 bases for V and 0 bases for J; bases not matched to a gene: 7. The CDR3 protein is CASSELAGGGSSYEQYF. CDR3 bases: TGTGCCAGCAGTGAATTAGCGGGGGGCGGAAGCTCCTACGAGCAGTACTTC.

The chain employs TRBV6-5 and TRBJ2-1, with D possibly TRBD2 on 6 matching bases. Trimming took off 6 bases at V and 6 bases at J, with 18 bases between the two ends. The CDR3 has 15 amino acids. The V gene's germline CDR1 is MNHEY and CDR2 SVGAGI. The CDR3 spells CASSEGRFGGNEQFF. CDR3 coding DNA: TGTGCCAGCAGCGAGGGGCGGTTCGGGGGCAATGAGCAGTTCTTC.

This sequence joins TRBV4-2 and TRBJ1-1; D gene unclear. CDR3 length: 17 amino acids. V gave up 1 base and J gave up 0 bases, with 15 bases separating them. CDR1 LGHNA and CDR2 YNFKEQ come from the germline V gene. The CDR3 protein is CASSQANEGLMNTEAFF. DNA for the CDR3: TGTGCCAGCAGCCAAGCTAACGAGGGTCTCATGAACACTGAAGCTTTCTTT.

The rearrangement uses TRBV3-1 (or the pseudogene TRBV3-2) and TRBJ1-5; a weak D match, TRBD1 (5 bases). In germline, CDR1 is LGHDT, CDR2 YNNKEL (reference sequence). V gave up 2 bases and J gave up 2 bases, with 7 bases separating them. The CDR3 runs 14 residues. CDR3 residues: CASSQRGRNQPQHF. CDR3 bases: TGTGCCAGCAGCCAAAGGGGTCGCAATCAGCCCCAGCATTTT.

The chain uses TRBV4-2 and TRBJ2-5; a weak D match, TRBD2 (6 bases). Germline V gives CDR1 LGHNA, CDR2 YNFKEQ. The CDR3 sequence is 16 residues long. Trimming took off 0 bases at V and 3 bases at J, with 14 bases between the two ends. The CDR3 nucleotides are TGTGCCAGCAGCCAAGAGGGACTCCCTTCGGAAGAGACCCAGTACTTC. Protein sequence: CASSQEGLPSEETQYF.